One sample yielded the 9 T cell receptor beta chains listed below, sequenced in a study of blood T cell repertoires in COVID-19. The table came from immunoSEQ multiplex PCR; TCRdb's copy has only in-frame clones and leaves some out. This table holds about 330,000 clones, 70% to 90% found once. The sequenced sample consisted of peripheral blood. These receptors originate from a human donor in a cohort sampled during active COVID-19.

This chain joins TRBV3-1 (or the pseudogene TRBV3-2) and TRBJ1-6; D is unresolved. V was trimmed by 1 base and J by 6 bases, leaving 10 bases between them. CDR1 and CDR2 from the germline V gene are LGHDT and YNNKEL (reference sequence). CDR3 length equals 15 residues. The CDR3 here is CASSQVALGNSPLHF. For the CDR3, the DNA is TGTGCCAGCAGCCAAGTAGCCCTGGGTAATTCACCCCTCCACTTT.

The rearrangement uses TRBV27 and TRBJ1-5, with TRBD1 matching over 7 bases. The V gene end was trimmed by 2 bases and the J gene end by 4 bases; junction bases not matched to a gene: 5. The CDR3 is 15 amino acids. Germline-derived CDR1 and CDR2 are MNHEY and SMNVEV (reference sequence). For the CDR3, the DNA is TGTGCCAGCAGTTTAATGGCACAGGGGAATCAGCCCCAGCATTTT. As protein: CASSLMAQGNQPQHF.

This clone has only one observation. The chain carries TRBV9 and TRBJ1-5; D is unclear. Between the trimmed V and J ends, which lost 0 bases and 6 bases, there was a span of 7 bases. Germline lookup yields CDR1 SGDLS and CDR2 YYNGEE. This CDR3 region has 13 residues. The CDR3 spells CASSVGGSQPQHF. The CDR3 DNA sequence: TGTGCCAGCAGCGTAGGAGGGAGTCAGCCCCAGCATTTT.

The table lists this clone with a count of one. This rearrangement joins TRBV6-4 to TRBJ1-2, with 8 bases aligning to TRBD1. The V gene end was trimmed by 2 bases and the J gene end by 6 bases; junction bases not matched to a gene: 2. This CDR3 has 13 amino acids. Germline CDR1 is MRHNA and CDR2 is SNTAGT. CDR3 bases: TGTGCCAGCAGTGACCCAGGGGGCGATGGCTACACCTTC. This codes for CASSDPGGDGYTF.

As regards this clone: In the same sample, other DNA sequences code for this CDR3. CDR3 DNA sequence: TGTGCCAGCAGTCGACAGGTTAACTATGGCTACACCTTC. Protein sequence: CASSRQVNYGYTF. The gene calls are TRBV6-5 and TRBJ1-2, with D possibly matching TRBD1 (6 bases). Germline V lookup: CDR1 MNHEY, CDR2 SVGAGI. V was cut by 5 bases and J by 1 base, with 8 bases left in between. The CDR3 extends over 13 amino acids.

The rearrangement joins TRBV18 to TRBJ1-6, with D tentatively TRBD1 (6 bases). V lost 3 bases and J lost 7, with 13 bases in between. The CDR3 consists of 15 residues. Germline CDR1 and CDR2: KGHSH and LQKENI. The CDR3 reads CASSPQQGTNSPLHF. The CDR3, as DNA: TGTGCCAGCTCACCGCAGCAGGGGACGAATTCACCCCTCCACTTT.

The genes are TRBV14 and TRBJ2-3; 7 nucleotides align to TRBD2. Per the germline V gene, CDR1 is SGHDN and CDR2 is FVKESK. V lost 3 bases and J lost 2; bases outside the gene matches: 8. The CDR3 is 16 amino acids. Here the CDR3 reads CASSQGGGGITDTQYF. As DNA, the CDR3 is TGTGCCAGCAGCCAGGGAGGCGGGGGTATCACAGATACGCAGTATTTT.

The genes are TRBV15 and TRBJ2-7; 11 bases map to TRBD2. V was clipped by 6 bases and J by 3 bases; unmatched bases: 4. The CDR3 contains 14 residues. Germline CDR1 and CDR2: LNHNV and YYDKDF (reference sequence). CDR3 bases: TGTGCCACCAGGTTAGCGGGGGGGGTCTACGAGCAGTACTTC. It yields the protein CATRLAGGVYEQYF.

V is TRBV10-3 and J is TRBJ2-1, with 7 bases identical to TRBD1. The CDR3 is made up of 14 amino acids. The J segment lost 4 bases and the V segment lost 4 bases, leaving 4 bases of the junction unmatched. The germline V gene encodes CDR1 ENHRY and CDR2 SYGVKD. The CDR3 region has the DNA TGTGCCATCAGTGTGCAGGGGGTGTACAATGAGCAGTTCTTC. This sequence encodes CAISVQGVYNEQFF.